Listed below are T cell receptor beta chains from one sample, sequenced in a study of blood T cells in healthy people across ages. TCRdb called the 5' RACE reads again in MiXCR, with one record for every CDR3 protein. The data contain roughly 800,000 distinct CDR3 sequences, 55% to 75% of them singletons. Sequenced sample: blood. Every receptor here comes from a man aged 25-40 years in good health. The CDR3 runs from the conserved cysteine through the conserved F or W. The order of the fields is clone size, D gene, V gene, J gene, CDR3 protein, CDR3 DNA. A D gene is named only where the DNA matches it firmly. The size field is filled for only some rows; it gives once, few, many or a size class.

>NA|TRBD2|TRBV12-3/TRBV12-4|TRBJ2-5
CASSFSGSKSAQYF
TGTGCCAGCAGTTTTAGCGGGAGCAAATCGGCCCAGTACTTC
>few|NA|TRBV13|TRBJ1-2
CASSLGRRRGMEGYTF
TGTGCCAGCAGCTTAGGCCGACGAAGGGGGATGGAGGGCTACACCTTC
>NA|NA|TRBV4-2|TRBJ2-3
CASSQDQRASTDTQYF
TGTGCCAGCAGCCAAGATCAGAGAGCTAGCACAGATACGCAGTATTTT
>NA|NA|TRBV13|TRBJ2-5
CAGQRLQGGETQYF
TGTGCCGGCCAAAGGCTACAGGGTGGAGAGACCCAGTACTTC
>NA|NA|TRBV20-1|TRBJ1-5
CSARAGDSNQPQHF
TGCAGTGCTCGGGCGGGAGATAGCAATCAGCCCCAGCATTTT
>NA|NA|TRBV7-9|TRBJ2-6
CASSFPRQAGANVLTF
TGTGCCAGCAGCTTTCCTAGGCAGGCTGGGGCCAACGTCCTGACTTTC
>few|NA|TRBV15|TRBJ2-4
CATSFRVIVAKNIQYF
TGTGCCACCAGCTTTCGGGTGATCGTGGCCAAAAACATTCAGTACTTC
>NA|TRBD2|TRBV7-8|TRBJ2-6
CASSLGLAGGILSGANVLTF
TGTGCCAGCAGCTTAGGGTTAGCGGGAGGGATACTCTCTGGGGCCAACGTCCTGACTTTC
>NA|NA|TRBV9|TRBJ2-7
CASSVEGREQYF
TGTGCCAGCAGCGTAGAGGGGCGCGAGCAGTACTTC
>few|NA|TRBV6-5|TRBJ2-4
CASSPGQGGIQYF
TGTGCCAGCAGCCCCGGGCAGGGCGGCATTCAGTACTTC
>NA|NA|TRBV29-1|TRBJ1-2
CSVRIQAVGGYTF
TGCAGCGTTAGGATACAGGCTGTGGGAGGCTACACCTTC
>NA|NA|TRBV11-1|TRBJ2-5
CASSVEDREVYF
TGTGCCAGCAGCGTTGAAGATCGTGAGGTGTACTTC
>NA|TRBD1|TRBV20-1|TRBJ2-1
CSARARDRVVDEQFF
TGCAGTGCTAGAGCACGGGACAGGGTTGTCGATGAGCAGTTCTTC
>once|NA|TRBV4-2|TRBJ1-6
CASSQDSLAPTLHF
TGTGCCAGCAGCCAAGATAGTTTGGCTCCCACCCTCCACTTT
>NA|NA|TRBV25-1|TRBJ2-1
CASSATPTGVSRSSYNEQFF
TGTGCCAGCAGCGCAACCCCTACGGGGGTCTCCAGGAGCTCCTACAATGAGCAGTTCTTC
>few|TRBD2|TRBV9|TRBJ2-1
CASSPRGVSYNEQFF
TGTGCCAGCAGCCCCCGGGGGGTGTCCTACAATGAGCAGTTCTTC
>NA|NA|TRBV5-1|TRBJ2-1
CASSVGGMGEQFF
TGCGCCAGCAGCGTAGGCGGTATGGGGGAGCAGTTCTTC
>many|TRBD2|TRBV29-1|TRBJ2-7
CSAELASSYEQYF
TGCAGCGCCGAACTAGCGAGCTCCTACGAGCAGTACTTC
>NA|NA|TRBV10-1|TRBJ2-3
CASSAGTLADTQYF
TGCGCCAGCTCTGCGGGTACCTTGGCAGATACGCAGTATTTT
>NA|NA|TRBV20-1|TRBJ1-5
CSAGGGAQPQHF
TGCAGTGCCGGAGGGGGGGCTCAGCCCCAGCATTTT
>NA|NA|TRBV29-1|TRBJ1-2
CSVGLGSAGCTF
NA
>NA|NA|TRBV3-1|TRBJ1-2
CASSPTGGGTQNYGYTF
TGTGCCAGCAGCCCCACAGGAGGGGGGACCCAAAACTATGGCTACACCTTC
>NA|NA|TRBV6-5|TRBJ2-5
CASIDSRSGETQYF
TGTGCCAGCATCGATTCTAGGTCCGGAGAGACCCAGTACTTC
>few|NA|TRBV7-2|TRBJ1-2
CASSNPGDYGYTF
TGTGCCAGCAGCAACCCGGGGGACTATGGCTACACCTTC
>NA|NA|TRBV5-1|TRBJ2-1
CASTKGGYEQFF
TGCGCCAGCACAAAGGGAGGCTATGAGCAGTTCTTC
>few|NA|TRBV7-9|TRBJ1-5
CASRSGVDGQPQHF
TGTGCCAGCAGGTCAGGGGTCGACGGTCAGCCCCAGCATTTT
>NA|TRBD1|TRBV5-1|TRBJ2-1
CASSPTGGVNNEQFF
TGCGCCAGCAGCCCGACAGGGGGAGTTAACAATGAGCAGTTCTTC
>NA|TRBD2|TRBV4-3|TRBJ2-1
CASSPASGIVNEQFF
TGCGCCAGCAGCCCGGCTAGCGGGATAGTCAATGAGCAGTTCTTC
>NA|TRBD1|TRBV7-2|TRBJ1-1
CASSIRQGVNTEAFF
TGTGCCAGCAGCATAAGACAGGGCGTGAACACTGAAGCTTTCTTT
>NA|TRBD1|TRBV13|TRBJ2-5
CASSLLSGGQETQYF
TGTGCCAGCAGCCTCCTTTCAGGGGGCCAAGAGACCCAGTACTTC
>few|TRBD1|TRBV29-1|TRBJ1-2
CSVEGLRDSYGYTF
TGCAGCGTTGAAGGGCTCCGGGACAGCTATGGCTACACCTTC
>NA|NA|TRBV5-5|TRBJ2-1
CASSLQERGTWQFF
TGTGCCAGCAGCCTACAAGAGAGAGGTACTTGGCAGTTCTTC